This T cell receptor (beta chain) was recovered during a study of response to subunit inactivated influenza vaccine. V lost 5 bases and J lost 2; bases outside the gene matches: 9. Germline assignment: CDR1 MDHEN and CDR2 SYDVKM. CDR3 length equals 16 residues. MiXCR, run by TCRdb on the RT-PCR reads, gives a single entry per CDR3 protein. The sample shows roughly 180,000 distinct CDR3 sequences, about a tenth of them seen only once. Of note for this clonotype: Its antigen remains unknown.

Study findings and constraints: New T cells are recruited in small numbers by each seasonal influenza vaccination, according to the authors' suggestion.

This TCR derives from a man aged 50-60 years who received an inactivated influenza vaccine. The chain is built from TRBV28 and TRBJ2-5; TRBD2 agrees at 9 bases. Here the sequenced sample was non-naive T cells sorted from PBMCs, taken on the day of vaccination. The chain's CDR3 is CASSPSGSGRQETQYF. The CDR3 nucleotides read TGTGCCAGCAGTCCCTCGGGGAGCGGGAGGCAAGAGACCCAGTACTTC.